Presented here are 18 T cell receptor beta chains from one specimen sequenced in a study of T cell responses to AZD1222 COVID-19 vaccine. Sequencing used immunoSEQ multiplex PCR; TCRdb keeps in-frame clones, though not all of them. This table holds 140,000 or so clones, about 91% found once. Material: peripheral blood, obtained on day 0 of AZD1222 vaccination. These receptors originate from an adult in good health.

In this sample, this clone turned up once. This chain links TRBV19 with TRBJ1-5; D ambiguous. CDR1 is LNHDA, CDR2 SQIVND, per germline (reference sequence). The CDR3 runs 14 residues. Trimming removed 7 bases at V and 2 bases at J, with 12 bases between. The DNA for the CDR3 is TGTGCCAGTACCCTGTCGGTGGGCAATCAGCCCCAGCATTTT. It yields the protein CASTLSVGNQPQHF.

The chain has TRBV5-6 and TRBJ1-1; no clear D gene. Germline CDR1 is SGHDT and CDR2 is YYEEEE. Trimming took off 1 base at V and 0 bases at J, with 4 bases between the two ends. This CDR3 has 13 amino acids. The CDR3 DNA follows: TGTGCCAGCAGCTTGTTAGTGAACACTGAAGCTTTCTTT. Translation: CASSLLVNTEAFF.

CDR3 amino acids: CASSTGSNQPQHF. Written as DNA, the CDR3 is TGTGCCAGTAGCACAGGTAGCAATCAGCCCCAGCATTTT. The rearrangement uses TRBV19 and TRBJ1-5; TRBD1 might be the D (5 bases). The CDR3 totals 13 residues. V was trimmed by 6 bases and J by 0 bases, leaving 6 bases between them. Germline V gives CDR1 LNHDA, CDR2 SQIVND (reference sequence).

This rearrangement joins TRBV7-9 to TRBJ1-1; unclear D gene. With 3 bases removed from V and 0 bases from J, the gap between germline ends came to 11 bases. The CDR3 totals 15 residues. CDR1 is SEHNR and CDR2 is FQNEAQ in the germline V gene (reference sequence). The CDR3: CASSLEGIMNTEAFF. The CDR3 bases are TGTGCCAGCAGCTTGGAGGGAATAATGAACACTGAAGCTTTCTTT.

This sequence joins TRBV2 and TRBJ1-2; 7 positions agree with TRBD1. V lost 4 bases to trimming and J lost 2 bases; unmatched junction nucleotides: 10. Germline CDR1 reads SNHLY; CDR2 reads FYNNEI. The CDR3 contains 16 residues. The CDR3 coding sequence is TGTGCCAGCAGTGCCTCCCGGGACAGATCAAACTATGGCTACACCTTC. Translating gives CASSASRDRSNYGYTF. The full variable domain, rest sourced from reference TRBV2 and TRBJ1-2, is EPEVTQTPSHQVTQMGQEVILRCVPISNHLYFYWYRQILGQKVEFLVSFYNNEISEKSEIFDDQFSVERPDGSNFTLKIRSTKLEDSAMYFCASSASRDRSNYGYTFGSGTRLTVV.

V is TRBV7-2 and J is TRBJ2-7; D is unclear. This CDR3 has 13 amino acids. Trimming stripped 5 bases from V and 2 bases from J, with 10 bases between. Germline lookup yields CDR1 SGHTA and CDR2 FQGNSA. In nucleotides, the CDR3 is TGTGCCAGCAGCACCAGACATACCTACGAGCAGTACTTC. It specifies CASSTRHTYEQYF. The variable domain in full, with the rest retrieved from reference TRBV7-2 and TRBJ2-7, is GAGVSQSPSNKVTEKGKDVELRCDPISGHTALYWYRQSLGQGLEFLIYFQGNSAPDKSGLPSDRFSAERTGGSVSTLTIQRTQQEDSAVYLCASSTRHTYEQYFGPGTRLTVT.

This rearrangement joins TRBV12-3 or TRBV12-4 to TRBJ1-6, with D unclear. V was cut by 0 bases and J by 9 bases, with 3 bases left in between. The CDR3 sequence is 12 residues long. CDR3 in amino acids: CASSLAPSPLHF. CDR3 DNA sequence: TGTGCCAGCAGTTTAGCGCCTTCACCCCTCCACTTT.

V is TRBV6-1 and J is TRBJ1-1; tentative D call: TRBD1 (6 bases). The germline gives CDR1 MNHNS, CDR2 SASEGT. The CDR3 length is 13 residues. Trimming removed 5 bases from V and 1 base from J, with 8 bases in between. The CDR3 sequence is CASSWGQNTEAFF. CDR3 coding DNA: TGTGCCAGCAGTTGGGGACAGAACACTGAAGCTTTCTTT.

The chain combines TRBV7-3 with TRBJ1-1, with a possible D match to TRBD1 (5 bases). The germline V and J ends were trimmed by 1 base and 5 bases, with 17 bases remaining between them. This CDR3 spans 16 amino acids. Germline CDR1 SGHTA, CDR2 FQGTGA. CDR3 in amino acids: CASSLRPGILGTEAFF. CDR3 DNA sequence: TGTGCCAGCAGCTTAAGACCAGGGATATTGGGTACTGAAGCTTTCTTT.

This chain uses TRBV5-4 with TRBJ2-2; D uncertain. V lost 1 base and J 1 base, leaving 8 bases between the germline ends. The CDR3 is 15 amino acids. Per germline, CDR1 SGHNT and CDR2 YYREEE (reference sequence). CDR3 amino acids: CASSLNVGNTGELFF. CDR3 sequence (DNA): TGTGCCAGCAGCTTGAATGTAGGGAACACCGGGGAGCTGTTTTTT.

The chain employs TRBV6-1 and TRBJ1-3; D unresolved. Germline V gene lookup returns CDR1 MNHNS and CDR2 SASEGT. V shed 2 bases and J shed 0 bases, with 8 bases lying between them. This CDR3 is 15 amino acids long. The CDR3 nucleotides are TGTGCCAGCAGTGAATTCCTCAGCTCTGGAAACACCATATATTTT. Translated, it gives CASSEFLSSGNTIYF.

The chain uses TRBV7-4 and TRBJ1-2; 10 bases are shared with TRBD1. This CDR3 is 17 amino acids long. V lost 1 base to trimming and J lost 0 bases; unmatched junction nucleotides: 5. Germline CDR1 SGHVT, CDR2 SQSDAQ. CDR3 amino acids: CASSLGGQGPANYGYTF. For the CDR3, the DNA is TGTGCCAGCAGCTTAGGGGGACAGGGGCCAGCTAACTATGGCTACACCTTC.

V is TRBV10-1 and J is TRBJ1-2; D remains ambiguous. The CDR3 covers 13 residues. The germline V gene has CDR1 WNHNN and CDR2 SYGVQD (reference sequence). V was clipped by 3 bases and J by 6 bases, with 11 bases between them. In DNA, the CDR3 is TGCGCCAGCAGTGACCGATACGCTGATGGCTACACCTTC. It specifies CASSDRYADGYTF.

V and J are TRBV20-1 and TRBJ1-3; D is possibly TRBD1 (6 bases). V dropped 3 bases and J dropped 0 bases, with 9 bases sitting between them. Germline V lookup: CDR1 DFQATT, CDR2 SNEGSKA (reference sequence). This CDR3 contains 14 residues. CDR3 protein: CSASRGGSGNTIYF. The CDR3 DNA sequence: TGCAGTGCTAGTAGGGGGGGCTCTGGAAACACCATATATTTT.

This chain links TRBV9 with TRBJ1-3; D call uncertain. CDR1 SGDLS and CDR2 YYNGEE come from the germline V gene. V shed 0 bases and J shed 3 bases, with 4 bases lying between them. The CDR3 is 13 residues long. The CDR3 nucleotides read TGTGCCAGCAGCGTAGATGTTGGAAACACCATATATTTT. It translates to CASSVDVGNTIYF.

The chain links TRBV12-5 to TRBJ1-1, with no clear D. Germline loops: CDR1 LGHNT, CDR2 FRNRAP. CDR3 length equals 15 residues. Trimming took off 0 bases at V and 4 bases at J, with 12 bases between the two ends. CDR3 sequence reads: CASGLVRFGGTEAFF. The DNA of the CDR3 is TGTGCTAGTGGTTTGGTACGTTTTGGCGGCACTGAAGCTTTCTTT.

V usage is TRBV27 and J usage is TRBJ1-6; the D is unclear. The CDR3 is made up of 16 amino acids. Trimming cost V 6 bases and J 7 bases, with 19 bases left between them. Germline-derived CDR1 and CDR2 are MNHEY and SMNVEV (reference sequence). The CDR3 sequence is CASSIGIQAPNSPLHF. The CDR3 region has the DNA TGTGCCAGCAGCATTGGGATCCAGGCTCCGAATTCACCCCTCCACTTT.

J is TRBJ1-6 and V is TRBV5-1; the D is unclear. Trimming pared 4 bases from V and 8 bases from J, leaving 16 bases between. Per germline, CDR1 SGHRS and CDR2 YFSETQ. The CDR3 consists of 15 residues. CDR3 coding DNA: TGCGCCAGCAGCCCTAGGACGGCCTTCGATTCACCCCTCCACTTT. It codes for CASSPRTAFDSPLHF. The full variable domain, completed using reference TRBV5-1 and TRBJ1-6, is KAGVTQTPRYLIKTRGQQVTLSCSPISGHRSVSWYQQTPGQGLQFLFEYFSETQRNKGNFPGRFSGRQFSNSRSEMNVSTLELGDSALYLCASSPRTAFDSPLHFGNGTRLTVT.